The present T cell receptor (beta chain) was sequenced within a study of T cell repertoires in cytomegalovirus infection. Broader study findings: HLA-C-restricted CMV-specific TCR beta clonotypes prevailed in the ex vivo response.

Using its own MiXCR run on the reads, TCRdb lists one record per CDR3 protein. The data contain tens of thousands of distinct CDR3 sequences, under 55% of them singletons. This clonotype has more than one count but fewer than ten. The target antigen is unknown. This CDR3 contains 12 residues. CDR1 and CDR2 (germline): SGHVS, FQNEAQ. Trimming left V 10 bases short and J 4 bases short, with 12 bases between. The chain uses TRBV7-8 and TRBJ2-3; no firm D call. This sequence was found in a human donor in good health (CMV status not recorded). Some clones in this sample may be carry-over from other donors' samples. Source: CD8+ T cells from cultured PBMCs, taken from culture after CMV antigen stimulation. This CDR3 is CANNLEADTQYF. CDR3 nucleotides: TGTGCCAACAACTTAGAGGCAGATACGCAGTATTTT.